This TCR beta chain was recovered during a study of T-cell reconstitution after alpha-beta-depleted transplantation in children. Study-wide results and limits: Fresh T-cell production supplied most of the T-cell counts and diversity seen one year after transplant.

Unique molecular identifiers were built into the TCRbeta library. TCRdb recomputed calls from the PCR reads with MiXCR, one row per CDR3 protein. The sample includes over 100,000 distinct CDR3 sequences, 4.5% to 7.5% seen only once; the top ten take roughly 5.5%. By share, this clonotype counts as medium-sized. What it recognizes is unknown. The sequence derives from a female patient under 10 years old who had a stem cell transplant for Fanconi anemia, so the T cells may come from the graft donor. Source: PBMCs, mostly from graft donor cells, taken 60 days after TCRalphabeta/CD19-depleted stem cell transplant.

CDR3 nucleotides: TGCAGTGCGGGGGGGACTATACCTTCCTACGAGCAGTACTTC. Translated: CSAGGTIPSYEQYF. This chain joins TRBV20-1 and TRBJ2-7, with 7 nucleotides matching TRBD2. The germline gives CDR1 DFQATT, CDR2 SNEGSKA (reference sequence). CDR3 length: 14 residues. The V gene end was trimmed by 6 bases and the J gene end by 1 base; junction bases not matched to a gene: 9.